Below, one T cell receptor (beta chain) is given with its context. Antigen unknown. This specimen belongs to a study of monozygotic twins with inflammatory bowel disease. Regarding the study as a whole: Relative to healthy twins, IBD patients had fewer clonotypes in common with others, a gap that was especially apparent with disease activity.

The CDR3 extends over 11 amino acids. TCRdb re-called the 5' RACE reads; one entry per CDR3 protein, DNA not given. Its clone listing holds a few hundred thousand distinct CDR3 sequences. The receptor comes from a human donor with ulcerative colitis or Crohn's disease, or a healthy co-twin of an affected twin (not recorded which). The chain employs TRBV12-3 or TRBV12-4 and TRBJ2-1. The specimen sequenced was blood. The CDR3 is CASSLDYEQFF.